A selection of T cell receptor beta chains follows, all from one sample in a study of T cells in Graves' hyperthyroidism and ophthalmopathy. TCRdb passed the multiplex PCR reads through MiXCR, listing each CDR3 protein once. The sample has hundreds of thousands of distinct CDR3 sequences; less than 20% are singletons. Material for sequencing was blood. The receptor source for this set is a woman between 18 and 30 years old with Graves' ophthalmopathy. CDR3s include the opening cysteine and the closing phenylalanine or tryptophan. D genes are given only for firm matches. Size tells how often a clone was seen (once, few, many) or the class of an expanded clone, and some rows leave it out.

v_call	clone_size	d_call	j_call	cdr3_aa	cdr3_nt
TRBV7-3	many	NA	TRBJ2-7	CASSPAGLSYEQYF	TGTGCCAGCAGCCCCGCGGGACTCTCCTACGAGCAGTACTTC
TRBV4-1	NA	NA	TRBJ2-1	CASSQAWELDREQFF	TGCGCCAGCAGCCAAGCATGGGAACTAGACAGGGAGCAGTTCTTC
TRBV19	many	NA	TRBJ2-7	CASKQGTHVSYEQYF	TGTGCCAGTAAGCAGGGGACACACGTCTCCTACGAGCAGTACTTC
TRBV28	many	TRBD1	TRBJ1-5	CASSSLGTGGEQPQHF	TGTGCCAGCAGTTCTCTCGGGACAGGGGGGGAACAGCCCCAGCATTTT
TRBV5-5	many	NA	TRBJ1-5	CASSSLGGDNQPQHF	TGTGCCAGCAGCTCCCTAGGAGGGGACAATCAGCCCCAGCATTTT
TRBV5-1	many	TRBD1	TRBJ1-6	CASSLGDSDNSPLHF	TGCGCCAGCAGCTTGGGGGACAGCGATAATTCACCCCTCCACTTT
TRBV20-1	NA	NA	TRBJ2-1	CSARVSVPGAYEQFF	TGCAGTGCTAGAGTATCGGTGCCGGGAGCTTATGAGCAGTTCTTC
TRBV9	many	TRBD2	TRBJ2-1	CASSLSGGSNNEQFF	TGTGCCAGCAGCCTCAGCGGGGGGTCCAACAATGAGCAGTTCTTC
TRBV30	many	NA	TRBJ2-1	CAWSRSTYNEQFF	TGTGCCTGGTCTAGATCGACTTACAATGAGCAGTTCTTC
TRBV29-1	many	TRBD2	TRBJ2-1	CSAGTPGTSGRDNEQFF	TGCAGCGCCGGGACACCCGGGACTAGCGGGAGGGACAATGAGCAGTTCTTC
TRBV6-1	many	NA	TRBJ2-2	CASRRRGNTGELFF	TGTGCCAGCAGACGCCGGGGTAACACCGGGGAGCTGTTTTTT
TRBV27	many	NA	TRBJ2-7	CASSLQQGDEQYF	TGTGCCAGCAGTTTGCAACAGGGAGACGAGCAGTACTTC
TRBV10-3	few	TRBD1	TRBJ1-4	CAISEGQGRDEKLFF	TGTGCCATCAGTGAGGGACAGGGTAGGGATGAAAAACTGTTTTTT
TRBV20-1	many	TRBD2	TRBJ2-3	CSAPLGGARTDTQYF	TGCAGTGCCCCATTGGGAGGGGCGCGAACAGATACGCAGTATTTT
TRBV7-9	many	NA	TRBJ1-4	CASSSGSDRREKLFF	TGTGCCAGCAGTTCCGGCTCGGACCGCCGAGAAAAACTGTTTTTT